Listed below are T cell receptor beta chains from one sample, sequenced in a study of cytomegalovirus exposure and HLA in healthy donors. Sequenced by immunoSEQ multiplex PCR; TCRdb stores in-frame clones only, minus some. The sample carries 70,000 or so clones, about 94% recorded once. The material sequenced was PBMCs. These receptors originate from a woman younger than 35 in good health and CMV-seronegative. Both conserved end residues are part of each CDR3. The D gene is left open where the match is weak. Not all rows give a size; the values are once, few, many and, for expanded clones, a class.

V,D,size,J,DNA,CDR3
TRBV6-1,NA,once,TRBJ1-2,TGTGCCAGCAGCAACCGACAGGAACTCGGGGATGGCTACACCTTC,CASSNRQELGDGYTF
TRBV11-2,TRBD1,NA,TRBJ2-7,TGTGCCAGCAGCTTAGACCGACAGGGGGCCTACGAGCAGTACTTC,CASSLDRQGAYEQYF
TRBV19,TRBD1,NA,TRBJ2-1,TGTGCCAGTAGTACCGGGACAGGGGAGTTCTTC,CASSTGTGEFF
TRBV2,TRBD2,NA,TRBJ2-1,TGTGCCAGCACGGGACTAGCGGGAGATGAGCAGTTCTTC,CASTGLAGDEQFF
TRBV5-6,TRBD2,NA,TRBJ2-3,TGTGCCAGCAGGGCGGGGGGCACAGATACGCAGTATTTT,CASRAGGTDTQYF
TRBV29-1,TRBD1,NA,TRBJ2-1,TGCAGCGTAGCCGGGACAGCGAGCCACAATGAGCAGTTCTTC,CSVAGTASHNEQFF
TRBV30,NA,NA,TRBJ2-2,TGTGCCTGGAGTCAGTTGGGGGGGCCCGGGGAGCTGTTTTTT,CAWSQLGGPGELFF
TRBV27,TRBD2,NA,TRBJ2-3,TGTGCCAGCAGTCGAGCGGGAGTGGTTAGCACAGATACGCAGTATTTT,CASSRAGVVSTDTQYF
TRBV2,TRBD1,NA,TRBJ2-2,TGTGCCAGCAGTGAGACCGGGACAGGGGACACCGGGGAGCTGTTTTTT,CASSETGTGDTGELFF
TRBV10-2,NA,NA,TRBJ2-7,TGCGCCAGCAAGAACAGGGATGAAAGAGGCGAGCAGTACTTC,CASKNRDERGEQYF
TRBV15,TRBD1,NA,TRBJ2-7,TGTGCCACCAGCAAAAACAGGGGGCAAAGCGAGCAGTACTTC,CATSKNRGQSEQYF
TRBV18,NA,once,TRBJ1-1,TGTGCCAGCTCACCACAGGTCCTCCGCAGCCAAGGGGGGGACACTGAAGCTTTCTTT,CASSPQVLRSQGGDTEAFF
TRBV28,TRBD1,NA,TRBJ1-3,TGTGCCAGCAGCCCCCCGACAGGGGGCAGGTCTGGAAACACCATATATTTT,CASSPPTGGRSGNTIYF
TRBV11-2,NA,NA,TRBJ2-7,TGTGCCAGCAGCTTCGAAGACAGCCCCACCTACGAGCAGTACTTC,CASSFEDSPTYEQYF
TRBV27,NA,NA,TRBJ1-2,TGTGCCAGCAGTTCACTTCCAGGAAACTATGGCTACACCTTC,CASSSLPGNYGYTF
TRBV5-1,TRBD1,NA,TRBJ1-2,TGCGCCAGCAGGTTCCGGACAGGGGGTAATGATGGCTACACCTTC,CASRFRTGGNDGYTF
TRBV10-3,NA,NA,TRBJ2-5,TGTGCCATCAGTGAGTCGACGGGGATGGAGACCCAGTACTTC,CAISESTGMETQYF
TRBV4-1,TRBD1,NA,TRBJ1-2,TGCGCCAGCAGCCAATCTGAGGGGGCGCGTAGCTATGGCTACACCTTC,CASSQSEGARSYGYTF
TRBV5-4,TRBD2,NA,TRBJ2-7,TGTGCCAGCAGCTGGGGACTAGCGGTTACGGAGCAGTACTTC,CASSWGLAVTEQYF
TRBV11-2,TRBD2,NA,TRBJ2-1,TGTGCCAGCAGCTTAGGGGGCGGGGGGGGTTACAATGAGCAGTTCTTC,CASSLGGGGGYNEQFF
TRBV9,NA,NA,TRBJ1-4,TGTGCCAGCAGCGTAAGGGCAGGGAATGAAAAACTGTTTTTT,CASSVRAGNEKLFF
TRBV6-5,NA,once,TRBJ2-4,TGTGCCAGCAGTTACTCCAGTACGGCCAAAAACATTCAGTACTTC,CASSYSSTAKNIQYF
TRBV28,NA,NA,TRBJ1-2,TGTGCCAGCAGTTTAATCAATAACTATGGCTACACCTTC,CASSLINNYGYTF
TRBV19,NA,NA,TRBJ1-2,TGTGCCAGTAGTATTCTCGTCGGGTCAGGGAATGGCTACACCTTC,CASSILVGSGNGYTF
TRBV5-6,NA,NA,TRBJ2-5,TGTGCCAGCAGCTTGGTGTCCAGGGGTCAAGAGACCCAGTACTTC,CASSLVSRGQETQYF
TRBV27,TRBD1,NA,TRBJ2-5,TGTGCCAGCGTAGAGAGGGACAGGGGCCCCGAAGAGACCCAGTACTTC,CASVERDRGPEETQYF
TRBV19,NA,NA,TRBJ2-2,TGTGCCAGTAGAACAGGGTTTGCCGGGGAGCTGTTTTTT,CASRTGFAGELFF
TRBV5-1,NA,NA,TRBJ2-3,TGCGCCAGCAGCGAGGAGGTTTGGGGGCGGACAGATACGCAGTATTTT,CASSEEVWGRTDTQYF
TRBV6-4,NA,few,TRBJ2-3,TGTGCCAGCGGTACAGGGCTGAGCACAGATACGCAGTATTTT,CASGTGLSTDTQYF
TRBV27,TRBD1,NA,TRBJ2-2,TGTGCCAGCAGTGGAACAGGGGGCATCGGGGAGCTGTTTTTT,CASSGTGGIGELFF
TRBV5-4,TRBD2,NA,TRBJ2-3,TGTGCCAGCAGCCGAACTAGCGGGAGTGGGGATACGCAGTATTTT,CASSRTSGSGDTQYF
TRBV5-6,TRBD1,NA,TRBJ1-1,TGTGCCAGCAGCCAAACCACAGGGGTCGGTGGGACTGAAGCTTTCTTT,CASSQTTGVGGTEAFF
TRBV7-2,TRBD2,NA,TRBJ2-7,TGTGCCAGCAGCTTACCGGGACTAGCGGGGGGCTACGAGCAGTACTTC,CASSLPGLAGGYEQYF
TRBV10-3,NA,NA,TRBJ1-1,TGTGCCATCAGTGAGTCTGGCGGGGGGCGAGTGAACACTGAAGCTTTCTTT,CAISESGGGRVNTEAFF
TRBV2,NA,NA,TRBJ1-2,TGTGCCAGCAGCCAGAACTATGGCTACACCTTC,CASSQNYGYTF
TRBV5-4,TRBD2,NA,TRBJ2-5,TGTGCCAGCAGCCGGGGCGGGAGCGAGAAGCAAGAGACCCAGTACTTC,CASSRGGSEKQETQYF
TRBV6-1,NA,NA,TRBJ1-5,TGTGCCAGCAGTGAAGCCGGGGGGGATCAGCCCCAGCATTTT,CASSEAGGDQPQHF
TRBV19,TRBD1,NA,TRBJ2-2,TGTGCCAGTAGTAAGGGGGCCTTGGTAACCGGGGAGCTGTTTTTT,CASSKGALVTGELFF